A selection of T cell receptor beta chains follows, all from one sample in a study of shared clonotypes between healthy human individuals. The data were produced by immunoSEQ multiplex PCR, yet TCRdb's version contains in-frame clones alone and is incomplete. The sample shows around 480,000 clones, about 75% of them seen only once. Sequenced material: PBMCs. These receptors all come from a middle-aged woman in good health. Some clones in this sample may be carry-over from other donors' samples. Each CDR3 is given with its conserved first and last residue. D genes are given only for firm matches.

CDR3aa | j_gene | len | d_gene | v_gene
CASSLGLEFEQFF | TRBJ2-1 | 13 | - | TRBV11-2
CASSQDWLAGGPDTQYF | TRBJ2-3 | 17 | TRBD2 | TRBV4-2
CASSPGAGADTQYF | TRBJ2-3 | 14 | - | TRBV6-6
CATVAGLTTDTQYF | TRBJ2-3 | 14 | TRBD2 | TRBV28
CAWSMADPYEQYF | TRBJ2-7 | 13 | - | TRBV30
CASRRDRAGNTIYF | TRBJ1-3 | 14 | TRBD1 | TRBV6-5
CASSRDSNYGYTF | TRBJ1-2 | 13 | TRBD1 | TRBV5-6
CASSPYVWTSGNYEQYF | TRBJ2-7 | 17 | TRBD2 | TRBV18
CSVGLGGNTEAFF | TRBJ1-1 | 13 | - | TRBV29-1
CASSWDSLREQYF | TRBJ2-7 | 13 | TRBD1 | TRBV2
CASSQGLAGGPGGEQFF | TRBJ2-1 | 17 | TRBD2 | TRBV4-2
CASTERDGPYGYTF | TRBJ1-2 | 14 | - | TRBV2